These T cell receptor beta chains were read from a single sample in a study of response to subunit inactivated influenza vaccine. TCRdb reprocessed the RT-PCR reads via MiXCR and lists one record per CDR3 protein. Found here are some 600,000 distinct CDR3 sequences, around 15% of them singletons; the top ten hold 7.5% to 8%. Specimen: PBMCs from blood, collected about 14 days before vaccination. These receptors originate from a man aged 50 to 59 who received an inactivated influenza vaccine. Both conserved end residues are part of each CDR3. A D gene is named only where the DNA matches it firmly. Clone size, where shown, is once, few, many, or a class for clones that have expanded.

>few|TRBJ2-7|TRBV28|14|.
CASSPGPPVYEQYF
TGTGCCAGCAGCCCGGGACCTCCGGTCTACGAGCAGTACTTC
>few|TRBJ1-5|TRBV5-6|13|.
CASSLDREGPQHF
TGTGCCAGCAGCTTGGACCGGGAGGGGCCCCAGCATTTT
>many|TRBJ2-7|TRBV5-1|15|.
CASSASTGAPYEQYF
TGCGCCAGCAGCGCCTCCACGGGAGCCCCCTACGAGCAGTACTTC
>few|TRBJ2-3|TRBV6-6|13|.
CASSYPQLGEPYF
TGTGCCAGCAGTTACCCTCAGCTGGGTGAGCCGTATTTT
>.|TRBJ2-7|TRBV28|13|.
CASSTRFSYEQYF
TGTGCCAGCAGTACCAGATTCTCCTACGAGCAGTACTTC
>.|TRBJ2-7|TRBV7-2|17|.
CASSSPTIAVISYEQYF
TGTGCCAGCAGCTCCCCGACCATAGCGGTGATCTCCTACGAGCAGTACTTC
>few|TRBJ1-1|TRBV10-3|13|TRBD1
CAIRDRVEAEAFF
TGTGCCATCAGAGACAGGGTGGAGGCTGAAGCTTTCTTT
>many|TRBJ2-5|TRBV6-6|13|.
CASSQGRQETQYF
TGTGCCAGCAGCCAGGGGCGTCAAGAGACCCAGTACTTC
>.|TRBJ2-7|TRBV3-1|14|.
CASSQGRRGGEQYF
TGTGCCAGCAGCCAAGGTCGGCGGGGAGGCGAGCAGTACTTC
>.|TRBJ2-1|TRBV29-1|13|TRBD2
CSVEDLGRVGQFF
TGCAGCGTTGAAGATCTTGGGAGGGTAGGGCAGTTCTTC
>few|TRBJ2-7|TRBV13|19|TRBD2
CASSLAITSGGAISYEQYF
TGTGCCAGCAGCTTAGCAATCACTAGCGGGGGAGCCATCTCCTACGAGCAGTACTTC
>.|TRBJ2-1|TRBV29-1|15|TRBD1
CSVERDRGGWSEQFF
TGCAGCGTTGAGAGGGACAGGGGGGGTTGGAGTGAGCAGTTCTTC
>few|TRBJ2-7|TRBV4-2|13|.
CASSQAREYEQYF
TGTGCCAGCAGCCAAGCCAGGGAATACGAGCAGTACTTC
>.|TRBJ2-1|TRBV27|16|TRBD2
CASSFGTGLAGGKQFF
TGTGCCAGCAGTTTCGGGACGGGACTAGCGGGAGGGAAGCAGTTCTTC
>.|TRBJ2-1|TRBV6-1|15|.
CASSDLRQGRLGQFF
TGTGCCAGCAGTGATCTTCGGCAGGGGAGGTTAGGGCAGTTCTTC
>few|TRBJ1-6|TRBV4-2|15|.
CASSRRGTYNSPLHF
TGTGCCAGCAGCCGCCGGGGGACCTATAATTCACCCCTCCACTTT
>.|TRBJ2-5|TRBV29-1|13|.
CSVGENDSQRQYF
TGCAGCGTTGGAGAGAACGACAGTCAGCGCCAGTACTTC
>.|TRBJ2-7|TRBV29-1|12|.
CSVELGSGEQYF
TGCAGCGTTGAATTGGGTTCGGGCGAGCAGTACTTC
>few|TRBJ2-7|TRBV11-2|15|.
CASSLDRDPRWEQYF
TGTGCCAGCAGCTTAGATCGCGACCCAAGGTGGGAGCAGTACTTC
>.|TRBJ1-5|TRBV27|16|.
CASSAAGRGWDQPQHF
TGTGCCAGCAGTGCAGCAGGTCGTGGTTGGGATCAGCCCCAGCATTTT
>.|TRBJ1-2|TRBV7-2|13|.
CASSLLYSYGYTF
TGTGCCAGCAGCTTATTGTACAGCTATGGCTACACCTTC
>.|TRBJ2-2|TRBV29-1|12|.
CSVAANTGELFF
TGCAGCGTTGCTGCGAACACCGGGGAGCTGTTTTTT
>.|TRBJ2-1|TRBV5-1|17|TRBD1
CASSLVPEGTGNNEQFF
TGCGCCAGCAGCTTGGTTCCGGAGGGGACAGGGAACAATGAGCAGTTCTTC
>few|TRBJ2-2|TRBV6-2/TRBV6-3|15|.
CASSYVVANTGELFF
TGTGCCAGCAGTTACGTGGTAGCTAACACCGGGGAGCTGTTTTTT
>.|TRBJ1-2|TRBV20-1|15|.
CSAISRARGIDGYTF
TGCAGTGCCATTTCGAGGGCCAGGGGAATAGATGGCTACACCTTC
>few|TRBJ2-2|TRBV11-2|15|.
CASSLVNIAAGELFF
TGTGCCAGCAGCTTAGTAAACATTGCCGCCGGGGAGCTGTTTTTT
>few|TRBJ2-1|TRBV20-1|16|.
CSARAPGASSYNEQFF
TGCAGTGCTAGAGCCCCAGGGGCGAGCTCCTACAATGAGCAGTTCTTC
>.|TRBJ2-5|TRBV20-1|14|.
CSARVSVWRETQYF
TGCAGTGCTAGAGTCTCCGTCTGGCGGGAGACCCAGTACTTC
>.|TRBJ2-3|TRBV5-1|16|TRBD1
CASSLGQGFSEDTQYF
TGCGCCAGCAGCCTGGGACAGGGTTTCTCCGAAGATACGCAGTATTTT
>.|TRBJ2-2|TRBV12-3/TRBV12-4|13|.
CASRRTVSGELFF
TGTGCCAGCAGAAGGACCGTATCCGGGGAGCTGTTTTTT
>.|TRBJ1-1|TRBV15|15|.
CATSTLMNSNTEAFF
TGTGCCACCAGCACCCTCATGAACTCGAACACTGAAGCTTTCTTT
>.|TRBJ2-1|TRBV20-1|14|.
CSARERQTYNEQFF
TGCAGTGCTAGAGAAAGACAGACCTACAATGAGCAGTTCTTC
>few|TRBJ2-7|TRBV18|13|.
CASSPFASYEQYF
TGTGCCAGCTCACCATTTGCTTCCTACGAGCAGTACTTC
>few|TRBJ2-1|TRBV11-1|16|TRBD1
CASSTQATGARNEQFF
TGTGCCAGCAGCACCCAGGCTACAGGGGCTAGGAATGAGCAGTTCTTC
>.|TRBJ2-2|TRBV4-2|16|TRBD2
CASSQAGGRNTGELFF
TGTGCCAGCAGCCAAGCCGGGGGGAGAAACACCGGGGAGCTGTTTTTT
>few|TRBJ2-1|TRBV12-3/TRBV12-4|15|TRBD2
CASSLQGRDINEQFF
TGTGCCAGCAGTTTACAAGGGAGGGATATCAATGAGCAGTTCTTC
>.|TRBJ2-7|TRBV10-2|16|.
CASSEAGASRGYEQYF
TGCGCCAGCAGTGAGGCTGGTGCAAGCCGTGGGTACGAGCAGTACTTC
>many|TRBJ2-2|TRBV3-1|16|TRBD1
CASRGTGARNTGELFF
TGTGCCAGCAGAGGCACAGGGGCCAGAAACACCGGGGAGCTGTTTTTT
>.|TRBJ2-3|TRBV6-1|15|.
CASPTRPPRADTQYF
TGTGCCAGCCCTACCAGGCCCCCTCGGGCAGATACGCAGTATTTT